This is a list of T cell receptor beta chains from one sample in a study of CD8 T cells in Susac syndrome. TCRdb ran MiXCR on the immunoSEQ multiplex PCR reads and lists one entry per CDR3 protein. Of under 200,000 distinct CDR3 sequences listed, roughly 94% are singletons. Sequencing was performed on CD4+ T cells from PBMCs. The receptor set was obtained from a human donor in good health. Both conserved end residues are part of each CDR3. The D gene is left open where the match is weak. A row's size may be missing; if present it is once, few, many or a size class.

>.|TRBJ2-2|18|TRBD2|TRBV7-2
TGTGCCAGCAGCGCTATAGCGGGGGCTCCTGCGCGCACCGGGGAGCTGTTTTTT
CASSAIAGAPARTGELFF
>.|TRBJ2-5|14|.|TRBV7-3
TGTGCCAGCAGCCTCTCAGGGATCCAAGAGACCCAGTACTTC
CASSLSGIQETQYF
>.|TRBJ1-2|11|TRBD1|TRBV15
TGTGCCAGCCAGGGGGCGGGAGGCTACACCTTC
CASQGAGGYTF
>.|TRBJ1-1|13|.|TRBV9
TGTGCCAGCAGCTCTGCATCGAACACTGAAGCTTTCTTT
CASSSASNTEAFF
>once|TRBJ2-1|17|TRBD2|TRBV5-1
TGCGCCAGCAGCTTCCGCATATTGGCGGGAGCGGGTAATGAGCAGTTCTTC
CASSFRILAGAGNEQFF
>.|TRBJ2-3|14|TRBD2|TRBV30
TGTGCCTGGGGCTTACGACTAGCGAGAGATACGCAGTATTTT
CAWGLRLARDTQYF
>.|TRBJ2-4|14|.|TRBV20-1
TGCAGTGCTGACCTCAGGAGAGCCAAAAACATTCAGTACTTC
CSADLRRAKNIQYF
>.|TRBJ2-1|17|.|TRBV4-3
TGCGCCAGCAGCCAAGGAGCTGCGGGGAGCTCCTACAATGAGCAGTTCTTC
CASSQGAAGSSYNEQFF
>.|TRBJ1-2|13|.|TRBV20-1
TGCAGTGCTAGAGCGGCAGTCAACTATGGCTACACCTTC
CSARAAVNYGYTF
>.|TRBJ1-2|13|.|TRBV7-8
TGTGCCAGCAGCCCCCGGACAGTCTATGGCTACACCTTC
CASSPRTVYGYTF
>.|TRBJ1-2|17|.|TRBV9
TGTGCCAGCAGCGCTTCTCTGACGGGACTCAGGAACTATGGCTACACCTTC
CASSASLTGLRNYGYTF
>once|TRBJ1-1|13|TRBD1|TRBV30
TGTGCCTCGGACAGGGGTACGAACACTGAAGCTTTCTTT
CASDRGTNTEAFF
>.|TRBJ2-7|14|.|TRBV3-1
TGTGCCAGCAGCCAAGATATGGCTGGGGCTGAGCAGTACTTC
CASSQDMAGAEQYF
>once|TRBJ2-7|15|TRBD1|TRBV7-9
TGTGCCAGCAGCTCGGACAGGGAAAGCTCCTACGAGCAGTACTTC
CASSSDRESSYEQYF
>.|TRBJ1-5|14|.|TRBV28
TGTGCCAGCAGTTTAACAGGACCATGGGGGCCCCAGCATTTT
CASSLTGPWGPQHF
>few|TRBJ1-2|11|TRBD1|TRBV2
TGTGCCAGCCGACAGGGCTATGGCTACACCTTC
CASRQGYGYTF
>.|TRBJ2-2|16|.|TRBV4-1
TGCGCCAGCAGCCAAGAATGGCCTAGCAACACCGGGGAGCTGTTTTTT
CASSQEWPSNTGELFF
>.|TRBJ2-2|14|.|TRBV20-1
TGCAGTGCTGATAGCCCCCCATCTAACAGGGAGCTGTTTTTT
CSADSPPSNRELFF
>.|TRBJ2-1|15|TRBD2|TRBV2
TGTGCCAGCAAAAGGCTAGCGGGGGCCCCTAATGAGCAGTTCTTC
CASKRLAGAPNEQFF
>.|TRBJ1-3|13|.|TRBV10-3
TGTGCCCTAAGGCAACCCTCTGGAAACACCATATATTTT
CALRQPSGNTIYF
>.|TRBJ1-2|15|.|TRBV7-9
TGTGCCAGCAGCCCCCCTGGTGGGGGAAACTATGGCTACACCTTC
CASSPPGGGNYGYTF
>.|TRBJ2-5|14|.|TRBV7-9
TGTGCCAGCAGACCCCGGGACTACCAAGAGACCCAGTACTTC
CASRPRDYQETQYF
>.|TRBJ2-5|15|.|TRBV15
TGTGCCACCAGCAGAGATTTGTCAGGAGAAGAGACCCAGTACTTC
CATSRDLSGEETQYF
>.|TRBJ2-7|14|.|TRBV18
TGTGCCAGCTCTCCTTCTGGGGGGCCCTACGAGCAGTACTTC
CASSPSGGPYEQYF
>.|TRBJ1-1|11|.|TRBV7-9
TGTGCCAGCAGCCAGGAGGCTGAAGCTTTCTTT
CASSQEAEAFF
>.|TRBJ2-1|14|TRBD2|TRBV27
TGTGCCAGCAGTTTCGGCCTAGCGGGCGATGAGCAGTTCTTC
CASSFGLAGDEQFF